This T cell receptor (beta chain) derives from a study of graft-versus-host responses after intestinal transplantation. Study-level results: The study found high graft-versus-host to host-versus-graft clonal ratios in allografts of patients with graft-donor T cell macrochimerism.

Germline loops: CDR1 MGHDK, CDR2 SYGVNS. The V end lost 5 bases, the J end lost 6 bases, and 8 bases lay between the germline ends. This CDR3 contains 13 residues. The reaction was completed, and proliferating CFSE-low CD3+CD4+ and CD3+CD8+ responders were then sorted. This table comes from immunoSEQ multiplex PCR, and its TCRdb copy is limited to in-frame clones, with some not included. The repertoire holds under 20,000 clones, with 38% as singletons. The origin of this receptor is a human patient who received an intestinal transplant. V is TRBV25-1 and J is TRBJ1-6; D unresolved. The starting material was alloreactive CD4+ T cells from a mixed lymphocyte reaction culture, obtained before intestinal transplant. Subset described: CFSE-low proliferating T cells sorted from approximately 6-day pre-transplant mixed lymphocyte reaction (GvH or HvG direction). The CDR3 spells CASSPHLNSPLHF. In nucleotides, the CDR3 is TGTGCCAGCAGTCCCCACCTTAATTCACCCCTCCACTTT.